This T cell receptor (beta chain) is drawn from a study of radiotherapy plus CTLA-4 blockade in lung cancer. On the study more broadly: Patients showed objective responses in 18% of cases and disease control in more than 25%. Study-level points and caveats: It was early blood T cell clone dynamics, with interferon-beta, that reportedly best predicted response.

About this clone itself: The antigen is unknown.

Assay: immunoSEQ multiplex PCR; the TCRdb copy retains only in-frame clones and omits some. The sample contains 62,000 or so clones, 70% to 85% of which appear only once. Germline V gives CDR1 SGHVS, CDR2 FQNEAQ. The CDR3 consists of 14 residues. V shed 5 bases, J shed 2 bases, and the junction held 3 bases outside the gene matches. Sequencing was performed on peripheral blood, taken from a patient treated with radiotherapy plus ipilimumab. The chain combines TRBV7-8 with TRBJ2-1; 7 bases agree with TRBD2. The TCR comes from a human donor with non-small cell lung cancer who had a complete response to radiotherapy plus ipilimumab. The DNA of the CDR3 is TGTGCCAGCAGCCCCCGGGGGGCCTACAATGAGCAGTTCTTC. This gives the protein CASSPRGAYNEQFF.